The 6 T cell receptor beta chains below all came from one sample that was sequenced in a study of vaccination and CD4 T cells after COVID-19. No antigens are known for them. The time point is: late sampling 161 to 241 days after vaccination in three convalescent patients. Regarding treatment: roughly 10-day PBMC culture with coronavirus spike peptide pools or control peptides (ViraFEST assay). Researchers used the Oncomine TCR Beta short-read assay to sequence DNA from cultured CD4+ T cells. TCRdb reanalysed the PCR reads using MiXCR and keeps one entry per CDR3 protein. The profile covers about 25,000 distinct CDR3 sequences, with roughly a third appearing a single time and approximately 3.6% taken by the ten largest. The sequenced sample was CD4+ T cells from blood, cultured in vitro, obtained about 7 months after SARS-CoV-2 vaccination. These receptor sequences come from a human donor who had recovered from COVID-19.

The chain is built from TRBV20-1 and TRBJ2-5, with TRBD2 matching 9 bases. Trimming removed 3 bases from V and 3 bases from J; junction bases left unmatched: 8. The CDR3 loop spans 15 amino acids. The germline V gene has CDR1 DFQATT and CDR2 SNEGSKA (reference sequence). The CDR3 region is CSASGGRETKETQYF. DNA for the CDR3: TGCAGTGCTAGCGGCGGGAGGGAAACTAAAGAGACCCAGTACTTC.

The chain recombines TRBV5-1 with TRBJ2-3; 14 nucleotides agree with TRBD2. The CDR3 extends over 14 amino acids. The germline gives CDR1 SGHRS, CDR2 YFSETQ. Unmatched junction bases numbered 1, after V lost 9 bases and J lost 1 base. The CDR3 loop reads CATTSGRGTDTQYF. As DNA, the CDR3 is TGCGCCACGACTAGCGGGAGGGGCACAGATACGCAGTATTTT.

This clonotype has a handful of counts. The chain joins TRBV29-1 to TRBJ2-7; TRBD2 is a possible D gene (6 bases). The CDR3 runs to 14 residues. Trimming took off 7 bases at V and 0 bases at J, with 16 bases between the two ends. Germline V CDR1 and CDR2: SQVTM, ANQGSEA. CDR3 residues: CSAAGLTSSYEQYF. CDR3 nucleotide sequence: TGCAGCGCCGCGGGACTTACCTCCTCCTACGAGCAGTACTTC.

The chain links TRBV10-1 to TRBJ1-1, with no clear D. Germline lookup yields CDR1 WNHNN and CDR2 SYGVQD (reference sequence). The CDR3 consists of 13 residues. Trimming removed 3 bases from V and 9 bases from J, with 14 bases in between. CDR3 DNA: TGCGCCAGCAGTGATCGGCTCGAAAATAAAGCTTTCTTT. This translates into CASSDRLENKAFF.

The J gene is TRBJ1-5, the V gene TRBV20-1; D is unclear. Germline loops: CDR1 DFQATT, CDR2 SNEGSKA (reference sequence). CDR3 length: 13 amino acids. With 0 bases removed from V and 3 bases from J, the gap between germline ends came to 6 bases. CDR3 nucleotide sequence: TGCAGTGCTAGAGACAGGTACAATCAGCCCCAGCATTTT. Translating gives CSARDRYNQPQHF.

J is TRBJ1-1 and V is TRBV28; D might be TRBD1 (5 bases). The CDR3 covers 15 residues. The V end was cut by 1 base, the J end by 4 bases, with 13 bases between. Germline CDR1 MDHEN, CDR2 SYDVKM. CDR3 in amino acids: CASSLLSRDVTEAFF. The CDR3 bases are TGTGCCAGCAGTTTATTATCCAGGGACGTCACTGAAGCTTTCTTT. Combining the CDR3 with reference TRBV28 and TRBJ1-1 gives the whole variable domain DVKVTQSSRYLVKRTGEKVFLECVQDMDHENMFWYRQDPGLGLRLIYFSYDVKMKEKGDIPEGYSVSREKKERFSLILESASTNQTSMYLCASSLLSRDVTEAFFGQGTRLTVV.